These 8 T cell receptor beta chains came from one sample sequenced in a study of blood T cell repertoires in COVID-19 (TCRdb year 2020). The library came from the immunoSEQ multiplex PCR assay. Here the immuneACCESS table is served through TCRdb, limited to in-frame sequences with V and J called. Missing clones are a known gap in these copies; in checked studies unresolved V genes cover under half, and the rest lacks a known reason. In all, the sample holds approximately 240,000 clones, and about 80% of those were seen once. The ten largest make up around 2.7% of the sample. Sequencing was carried out using peripheral blood. All receptors derive from a woman aged 30 to 39 who had recovered from COVID-19.

The chain employs TRBV15 and TRBJ2-7, with D tentatively TRBD1 (6 bases). CDR3 size: 14 residues. Germline V CDR1 and CDR2: LNHNV, YYDKDF (reference sequence). V was pared by 4 bases and J by 7 bases, with 17 bases between. As DNA, the CDR3 is TGTGCCACCAGCAAGTGGGGGCCCCCGGGTGAGCAGTACTTC. Encoded protein: CATSKWGPPGEQYF. The full variable domain, its missing parts supplied by reference TRBV15 and TRBJ2-7, is DAMVIQNPRYQVTQFGKPVTLSCSQTLNHNVMYWYQQKSSQAPKLLFHYYDKDFNNEADTPDNFQSRRPNTSFCFLDIRSPGLGDTAMYLCATSKWGPPGEQYFGPGTRLTVT.

CDR3 coding DNA: TGTGCCAGCAGCACCGGACTAGGGGCCTACAATGAGCAGTTCTTC. Its translation is CASSTGLGAYNEQFF. This chain uses TRBV5-5 with TRBJ2-1, with 7 bases aligning to TRBD2. CDR1 is SGHKS, CDR2 YYEKEE, per germline (reference sequence). CDR3 size: 15 residues. The J segment lost 2 bases and the V segment lost 4 bases, leaving 6 bases of the junction unmatched.

The chain joins TRBV7-3 to TRBJ1-1, with D unclear. V was shortened by 2 bases and J by 4 bases, with 11 bases between the two germline ends. Germline CDR1 SGHTA, CDR2 FQGTGA. The CDR3 is made up of 14 amino acids. CDR3 DNA: TGTGCCAGCAGCTTAGTAGAGGGATGCACTGAAGCTTTCTTT. Translated: CASSLVEGCTEAFF.

The chain links TRBV4-1 to TRBJ2-5; D is possibly TRBD2 (6 bases). V lost 0 bases to trimming and J lost 5 bases, with 13 bases between them. The CDR3 runs to 15 residues. Germline CDR1 and CDR2: MGHRA and YSYEKL. The CDR3 loop is CASSQDRGSAETQYF. The DNA of the CDR3 is TGCGCCAGCAGCCAAGATCGGGGGAGCGCGGAGACCCAGTACTTC.

This clone has more than one count but fewer than ten. The chain combines TRBV28 with TRBJ2-6; unclear D gene. V was shortened by 5 bases and J by 0 bases, with 5 bases between the two germline ends. The CDR3 is 14 amino acids. The germline gives CDR1 MDHEN, CDR2 SYDVKM. CDR3 coding DNA: TGTGCCAGCAGTCCCAGCTCTGGGGCCAACGTCCTGACTTTC. It is translated as CASSPSSGANVLTF.

This chain connects TRBV10-1 to TRBJ2-3, with a possible D match to TRBD1 (5 bases). Germline V gives CDR1 WNHNN, CDR2 SYGVQD (reference sequence). V lost 4 bases to trimming and J lost 0 bases, with 8 bases between them. The CDR3 sequence is 14 residues long. CDR3 loop: CASSGQSSTDTQYF. Written as DNA, the CDR3 is TGCGCCAGCAGTGGACAGTCTAGCACAGATACGCAGTATTTT.

The chain carries TRBV28 and TRBJ2-3; the match to TRBD2 covers 8 bases. The CDR3 spans 16 residues. The germline V gene has CDR1 MDHEN and CDR2 SYDVKM. V lost 6 bases, J lost 2 bases, and 10 bases stayed unmatched. CDR3 nucleotide sequence: TGTGCCAGCAGACCCCCACTAGCGGAGATCACAGATACGCAGTATTTT. As protein: CASRPPLAEITDTQYF. The full variable domain, rest sourced from reference TRBV28 and TRBJ2-3, is DVKVTQSSRYLVKRTGEKVFLECVQDMDHENMFWYRQDPGLGLRLIYFSYDVKMKEKGDIPEGYSVSREKKERFSLILESASTNQTSMYLCASRPPLAEITDTQYFGPGTRLTVL.

The rearrangement uses TRBV5-8 and TRBJ1-1; 7 nucleotides agree with TRBD1. Germline trimming cut 4 bases from V and 3 bases from J; bases unmatched to any gene: 6. CDR3 length: 14 residues. CDR1 SGHTS and CDR2 YDEGEE come from the germline V gene. Here the CDR3 reads CASSPGQPYTEAFF. As DNA, the CDR3 is TGTGCCAGCAGCCCGGGACAGCCTTACACTGAAGCTTTCTTT.